A single T cell receptor beta chain is shown here with its context. The second PCR ran about 6 to 12 cycles with a sample-barcoded 5' primer and J-beta primers. All cDNA molecules were each tagged by a template-switch adaptor with 12 random nucleotides. From the 5' RACE reads, TCRdb called clonotypes with MiXCR, one entry per CDR3 protein. The sample carries over 750,000 distinct CDR3 sequences, roughly 25% recorded once. These data are taken from a study of blood T cells in healthy people across ages. The CDR3 is 13 residues long. V lost 3 bases and J lost 4, with 12 bases in between. The V gene's germline CDR1 is SQVTM and CDR2 ANQGSEA. Separately, the same data were catalogued under a study of T cells of mothers and their children.

The gene calls are TRBV29-1 and TRBJ1-2; a weak D match, TRBD1 (5 bases). The specimen was blood. The clonotype originates from a boy aged 5-17 years in good health. The CDR3 bases are TGCAGCGTTGATACAGGCCGCTCCTATGGCTACACCTTC. It codes for CSVDTGRSYGYTF.